These 32 T cell receptor beta chains share one sample of origin, sequenced in a study of blood T cells in healthy people across ages (dated by TCRdb to 2013 to 2016). The library was built by means of 5' RACE. Sequencing relied on an Illumina HiSeq 2500. A second PCR of about 6 to 11 cycles was performed with a sample-barcoded 5' primer and a J-beta primer mix. TCRdb trimmed public reads at Q25 via fastp, called clones via MiXCR and kept in-frame beta chains. Rows matching on CDR3 protein sequence are summarized as one entry with the most common DNA and genes. In this sample the table shows around 670,000 distinct CDR3 sequences, approximately 30% of which occur a single time. More than 15% of the sample goes to the ten largest clones. The sequencing sample was made of blood. The origin of the receptors is a woman of 80 years or more in good health.

This clonotype was counted ten times or more. CDR3: CATEERQGQFYGYTF. CDR3 coding DNA: TGTGCCACCGAGGAGCGACAGGGACAATTCTATGGCTACACCTTC. This chain joins TRBV10-3 and TRBJ1-2; 7 bases are a match to TRBD1. Germline V gene lookup returns CDR1 ENHRY and CDR2 SYGVKD. J was trimmed by 4 bases and V by 10 bases; bases with no gene match: 15. There are 15 residues in the CDR3.

This clonotype was found many times. The chain recombines TRBV24-1 with TRBJ2-1, with TRBD1 matching over 9 bases. This CDR3 contains 13 residues. With 9 bases clipped from V and 3 bases from J, the junction kept 2 bases outside the gene matches. The V gene's germline CDR1 is KGHDR and CDR2 SFDVKD. The CDR3 protein is CATGTGNYNEQFF. The CDR3 nucleotides read TGTGCCACCGGGACAGGGAACTACAATGAGCAGTTCTTC.

The V gene is TRBV5-1, the J gene TRBJ1-2; D gene unclear. Trimming cost V 0 bases and J 2 bases, with 8 bases left between them. This CDR3 has 14 amino acids. Germline loops: CDR1 SGHRS, CDR2 YFSETQ. The CDR3 DNA sequence: TGCGCCAGCAGCTTGGAGGCAGAGAACTATGGCTACACCTTC. Translated, it gives CASSLEAENYGYTF.

This clonotype showed up just a few times. This chain connects TRBV18 to TRBJ2-2; D possibly corresponds to TRBD1 (5 bases). Germline loops: CDR1 KGHSH, CDR2 LQKENI. This CDR3 spans 15 amino acids. Trimming removed 3 bases at V and 3 bases at J, with 11 bases between. The CDR3 region is CASSPRQLDTGELFF. Here the CDR3 DNA reads TGTGCCAGCTCACCTAGACAGCTCGACACCGGGGAGCTGTTTTTT.

Of note for this clonotype: A read error may be the cause here, since a much bigger clone is one base away. The chain has TRBV6-1 and TRBJ2-1; the D gene could be TRBD1 or TRBD2 (5 bases each). CDR3 length: 14 amino acids. Germline CDR1 MNHNS, CDR2 SASEGT. V was shortened by 4 bases and J by 9 bases, with 16 bases between the two germline ends. The CDR3 reads CASSGVGAGSEQFF. The CDR3, as DNA: TGTGCCAGCAGTGGGGTAGGGGCGGGTAGTGAGCAGTTCTTC.

A word on this clonotype: Since a much larger clone is just one base distant, this may be a read error. The V call is TRBV7-2, the J call TRBJ2-1, with D perhaps matching TRBD1 or TRBD2 (5 bases each). Germline CDR1 reads SGHTA; CDR2 reads FQGNSA. This CDR3 comprises 14 residues. The CDR3 region has the DNA TGTGCCAGCAGCTTACTCGGGGCCCACAATGGGCAGTTCTTC. Protein product: CASSLLGAHNGQFF.

This clonotype came up many times. V and J are TRBV7-7 and TRBJ2-1, with 10 bases matching TRBD1. This CDR3 is built from 16 residues. Unmatched junction bases numbered 4, after V lost 5 bases and J lost 0 bases. Per the germline V gene, CDR1 is SSHAT and CDR2 is FNYEAQ (reference sequence). CDR3: CASSLRTGGSYNEQFF. CDR3 nucleotides: TGTGCCAGCAGCCTCCGGACAGGGGGCTCCTACAATGAGCAGTTCTTC.

Ten or more counts support this clonotype. The rearrangement links TRBV3-1 to TRBJ1-2; 8 positions match TRBD1. The CDR3 sequence is 14 residues long. Germline CDR1 and CDR2: LGHDT and YNNKEL (reference sequence). V gave up 3 bases and J gave up 6 bases; unmatched junction bases: 6. CDR3: CASSQAQGAHGYTF. The CDR3 coding sequence is TGTGCCAGCAGCCAGGCGCAGGGGGCCCATGGCTACACCTTC.

The chain is built from TRBV12-3 or TRBV12-4 and TRBJ2-3, with a tentative D call TRBD1 (5 bases). The CDR3 is 16 amino acids. V shed 4 bases and J shed 5 bases, with 19 bases lying between them. The CDR3 nucleotides are TGTGCCAGCAGTTCTCCATGGGTTTTTAGGGGAGATACGCAGTATTTT. Translation: CASSSPWVFRGDTQYF.

J is TRBJ1-3 and V is TRBV5-1; no clear D gene. Trimming took 0 bases from V and 8 from J, leaving 12 bases between them. This CDR3 comprises 14 residues. Germline assignment: CDR1 SGHRS and CDR2 YFSETQ. The CDR3 reads CASSLETGRDTIYF. In DNA, the CDR3 is TGCGCCAGCAGCTTGGAAACGGGGAGGGACACCATATATTTT.

This clonotype was seen more than once but under ten times. The V and J genes are TRBV7-2 and TRBJ1-5; tentatively, D is TRBD1 (5 bases). Germline V CDR1 and CDR2: SGHTA, FQGNSA. This CDR3 has 14 amino acids. Trimming stripped 6 bases from V and 3 bases from J, with 12 bases between. The CDR3 spells CASSLGGFNQPQHF. The CDR3 DNA reads TGTGCCAGCAGTCTTGGGGGGTTCAATCAGCCCCAGCATTTT.

About this clonotype: A junction boundary mismatches the germline segment, possibly from a read error. The genes are TRBV12-3 or TRBV12-4 and TRBJ1-2; 8 positions match TRBD1. The length of the CDR3 is 13 residues. The DNA for the CDR3 is TGTGTCAGCAGCCCCGGGACAGGCTATGGCTACACCTTC. This sequence encodes CVSSPGTGYGYTF.

This clonotype occurred once. The chain recombines TRBV7-8 with TRBJ2-7; D remains unclear. Looked up from germline, CDR1 is SGHVS and CDR2 is FQNEAQ. The CDR3 is 11 residues long. V lost 1 base and J 9 bases, leaving 7 bases between the germline ends. The CDR3 loop reads CASSLDHGQYF. The CDR3 DNA is TGTGCCAGCAGCTTAGACCACGGGCAGTACTTC.

This clonotype was found many times. The chain uses TRBV12-3 or TRBV12-4 and TRBJ1-2; D possibly corresponds to TRBD1 (5 bases). This CDR3 comprises 13 residues. Trimming removed 1 base from V and 5 bases from J, with 8 bases in between. The CDR3 spells CASSLDRRYGYTF. Written as DNA, the CDR3 is TGTGCCAGCAGTTTAGACAGGAGGTATGGCTACACCTTC.

This clonotype appeared many times. V is TRBV12-3 or TRBV12-4 and J is TRBJ2-7, with D uncertain. V was trimmed by 6 bases and J by 5 bases, leaving 11 bases between them. CDR3 length: 12 residues. The CDR3 is CASSPDINEQYF. The CDR3 nucleotides read TGTGCCAGCAGCCCTGACATCAACGAGCAGTACTTC.

This rearrangement joins TRBV7-2 to TRBJ2-7, with 8 bases matching TRBD1. The V gene's germline CDR1 is SGHTA and CDR2 FQGNSA. V shed 3 bases, J shed 6 bases, and the junction held 10 bases outside the gene matches. This CDR3 contains 15 residues. This CDR3 reads CASSFQDRAEAEQYF. The CDR3 DNA follows: TGTGCCAGCAGCTTCCAGGACAGGGCAGAGGCCGAGCAGTACTTC.

As regards this clonotype: Being one base from a much bigger clone, this may be a read error. The rearrangement links TRBV3-1 to TRBJ2-1; D gene uncertain. Germline CDR1 is LGHDT and CDR2 is YNNKEL (reference sequence). CDR3 length equals 15 residues. In DNA form, the CDR3 reads TGTGCCAGCAACCAAGGGATTAGCCCAGACAATGAGCAGTTCTTC. It is translated as CASNQGISPDNEQFF.

This clonotype has ten or more counts. The chain joins TRBV4-1 to TRBJ2-1; D ambiguous. The CDR3 has 17 amino acids. Between the trimmed V and J ends, which lost 0 bases and 0 bases, there was a span of 12 bases. Germline V lookup: CDR1 MGHRA, CDR2 YSYEKL. The DNA for the CDR3 is TGCGCCAGCAGCCAAGATCCGAACCGCGGCTCCTACAATGAGCAGTTCTTC. Amino acid sequence: CASSQDPNRGSYNEQFF.

This chain links TRBV4-2 with TRBJ1-4; D may be TRBD1 (5 bases). CDR1 is LGHNA and CDR2 is YNFKEQ in the germline V gene. This CDR3 has 15 residues. V lost 3 bases, J lost 0 bases, and 8 bases lay in between. CDR3 protein: CASSQQQATNEKLFF. The CDR3 DNA reads as TGTGCCAGCAGCCAGCAACAGGCAACTAATGAAAAACTGTTTTTT.

This clonotype was observed a handful of times. A single base separates this from a much larger clone, so it may be a read error. This chain joins TRBV2 and TRBJ2-7; D possibly corresponds to TRBD2 (6 bases). V was cut by 7 bases and J by 2 bases, with 15 bases left in between. CDR1 is SNHLY, CDR2 FYNNEI, per germline. The CDR3 totals 14 residues. The CDR3 protein is CASTSAGYPYEQYF. The CDR3, as DNA: TGTGCCAGCACCTCAGCGGGTTACCCCTACGAGCAGTACTTC. The full variable domain, rest sourced from reference TRBV2 and TRBJ2-7, is EPEVTQTPSHQVTQMGQEVILRCVPISNHLYFYWYRQILGQKVEFLVSFYNNEISEKSEIFDDQFSVERPDGSNFTLKIRSTKLEDSAMYFCASTSAGYPYEQYFGPGTRLTVT.

The J gene is TRBJ2-3, the V gene TRBV12-3 or TRBV12-4; 9 bases fit TRBD2. The CDR3 is 14 residues long. The V and J ends lost 7 bases and 7 bases, in that order; junction bases with no gene match: 9. Here the CDR3 reads CASKPAGGLHTQYF. The CDR3 region has the DNA TGTGCCAGCAAACCCGCGGGGGGGCTCCATACGCAGTATTTT.

Worth noting for this clonotype: At one of its ends the junction is not consistent with the germline gene, which may arise from a read error. The V and J genes are TRBV29-1 and TRBJ2-3; D ambiguous. The CDR3 covers 12 residues. Germline lookup yields CDR1 SQVTM and CDR2 ANQGSEA. Here the CDR3 reads CLGDATEDTQYF. CDR3 nucleotides: TGTCTAGGCGATGCAACGGAAGATACGCAGTATTTT.

This clonotype was recorded a few times. Possible read error: a much larger clone is one base away. The V gene is TRBV6-5, the J gene TRBJ2-5, with D perhaps given as TRBD1 or TRBD2 (7 bases each). Trimming took off 7 bases at V and 5 bases at J, with 17 bases between the two ends. This CDR3 spans 14 amino acids. Germline V gives CDR1 MNHEY, CDR2 SVGAGI. The CDR3 nucleotides read TGTGCCAGCACCATGGGAGGGGGCCCTGAGACCCAGTACTTC. It is translated as CASTMGGGPETQYF.

This clonotype was counted once. This sequence joins TRBV20-1 and TRBJ1-1; weak D call: TRBD1 (5 bases). In germline, CDR1 is DFQATT, CDR2 SNEGSKA (reference sequence). The CDR3 is made up of 14 amino acids. The V end lost 4 bases, the J end lost 1 base, and 13 bases lay between the germline ends. CDR3 nucleotides: TGCAGTGCTAAGCGGGGGTCGGGGAACACTGAAGCTTTCTTT. Its protein product is CSAKRGSGNTEAFF.

The table lists this clonotype with many counts. The J gene is TRBJ2-5, the V gene TRBV11-2; 13 nucleotides match TRBD2. V was clipped by 5 bases and J by 3 bases; unmatched bases: 12. Germline V gives CDR1 SGHAT, CDR2 FQNNGV. This CDR3 is 18 amino acids long. The CDR3 DNA reads as TGTGCCAGCAGCGTCAGACTAGCGGGGGGCGGTCGAGAAGAGACCCAGTACTTC. It specifies CASSVRLAGGGREETQYF.

This clonotype was seen a handful of times. The chain is built from TRBV20-1 and TRBJ1-4, with D possibly being TRBD1 (5 bases). Trimming left V 3 bases short and J 3 bases short, with 17 bases between. Per germline, CDR1 DFQATT and CDR2 SNEGSKA (reference sequence). The CDR3 sequence is 16 residues long. CDR3 DNA: TGCAGTGCTAGTATCCCTGGACCGGGGCCTAATGAAAAACTGTTTTTT. This translates into CSASIPGPGPNEKLFF.

This clonotype was counted ten times or more. This CDR3 reads CSAAVFGSITTNEKLFF. The CDR3 DNA is TGCAGCGCCGCTGTCTTTGGGTCAATAACAACTAATGAAAAACTGTTTTTT. This chain uses TRBV29-1 with TRBJ1-4; no firm D call. V dropped 7 bases and J dropped 0 bases, with 21 bases sitting between them. Looked up from germline, CDR1 is SQVTM and CDR2 is ANQGSEA. The CDR3 runs 17 residues.

The chain combines TRBV5-1 with TRBJ2-3; no definite D call. The V end was cut by 1 base, the J end by 2 bases, with 11 bases between. This CDR3 spans 15 amino acids. Germline V gene sequence: CDR1 SGHRS, CDR2 YFSETQ. The CDR3 loop is CASSLTGDLTDTQYF. For the CDR3, the DNA is TGCGCCAGCAGCTTGACTGGCGACCTCACAGATACGCAGTATTTT.

V and J are TRBV2 and TRBJ1-5; the D is unclear. The V end lost 7 bases, the J end lost 7 bases, and 14 bases lay between the germline ends. In germline, CDR1 is SNHLY, CDR2 FYNNEI. The CDR3 length is 13 residues. The CDR3 bases are TGTGCCAGCACGGCCGGGGTTGGGCAGCCCCAGCATTTT. Protein: CASTAGVGQPQHF.

This clonotype was observed a few times. J is TRBJ2-1 and V is TRBV7-2; D remains unclear. V gave up 8 bases and J gave up 12 bases, with 17 bases separating them. The germline CDR1 and CDR2 sequences are SGHTA and FQGNSA. There are 12 residues in the CDR3. CDR3 sequence reads: CASGSAIGRQFF. In DNA form, the CDR3 reads TGTGCCAGCGGCTCCGCCATTGGAAGGCAGTTCTTC. Combining the CDR3 with reference TRBV7-2 and TRBJ2-1 gives the whole variable domain GAGVSQSPSNKVTEKGKDVELRCDPISGHTALYWYRQSLGQGLEFLIYFQGNSAPDKSGLPSDRFSAERTGGSVSTLTIQRTQQEDSAVYLCASGSAIGRQFFGPGTRLTVL.

The chain uses TRBV7-2 and TRBJ2-2; no clear D gene. V lost 5 bases and J lost 4, with 14 bases in between. The germline V gene has CDR1 SGHTA and CDR2 FQGNSA. The CDR3 extends over 15 amino acids. For the CDR3, the DNA is TGTGCCAGCAGCCCAGAGACAATTTCCACCGGGGAGCTGTTTTTT. The encoded protein is CASSPETISTGELFF.

Many counts were recorded for this clonotype. J is TRBJ2-7 and V is TRBV12-3 or TRBV12-4; 10 bases map to TRBD1. Unmatched junction bases numbered 5, after V lost 3 bases and J lost 3 bases. The CDR3 is 15 amino acids. CDR3 DNA: TGTGCCAGCAGTTTGACAGGGGGCGCGAACTACGAGCAGTACTTC. Translated: CASSLTGGANYEQYF.